The sample holds one count of the clone carrying this T cell receptor (beta chain). Profiled with immunoSEQ multiplex PCR; TCRdb holds only in-frame clones, not every one. Among 400,000 to 450,000 clones listed, about 92% were seen once. These data come from a study of Ad26.COV2.S vaccination and SARS-CoV-2 variants. Study overall: The donor was enrolled in the Ad26.COV2.S arm of the COV1001 trial.

Specified treatment: roughly 18 received Ad26.COV2.S at low or high dose, single or two shots; five or six received placebo; per-sample allocation not given. Day 63 following the first vaccine or placebo injection was when the samples were taken. Per the germline V gene, CDR1 is SGDLS and CDR2 is YYNGEE. This CDR3 comprises 17 residues. V gave up 1 base and J gave up 0 bases; unmatched junction bases: 3. This sequence originates from a person aged 18-60 years who received the Ad26.COV2.S COVID-19 vaccine or a placebo. The V gene is TRBV9, the J gene TRBJ2-3, with TRBD2 matching 12 bases. This material consisted of peripheral blood, taken in a trial of Ad26.COV2.S vaccine versus placebo. For the CDR3, the DNA is TGTGCCAGCAGCGTAACTAGCGGGGGGCCCAGCACAGATACGCAGTATTTT. Its translation is CASSVTSGGPSTDTQYF.